This T cell receptor (beta chain) was profiled in a study of Ad26.COV2.S vaccination and SARS-CoV-2 variants. Whole-study context: Trial arm assignment for the donor was COV1001 Ad26.COV2.S. Once or twice, 56 days apart, Ad26.COV2.S was delivered intramuscularly.

Here immunoSEQ multiplex PCR was the method, and the copy in TCRdb shows in-frame clones only, minus some. The table shows about 480,000 clones, with 70% to 90% occurring only once. Treatment of the sample: 19 received Ad26.COV2.S at low or high dose, single or two shots; about 5 received placebo; per-sample allocation not given. Material that was analyzed had been drawn on day 63 after the first vaccine or placebo injection. Aged 18-55 years, donor was enrolled in Boston in 2020. An Ad26 vector expressing Wuhan-strain SARS-CoV-2 spike constituted the vaccine. The length of the CDR3 is 15 residues. Trimming removed 3 bases at V and 7 bases at J, with 16 bases between. The germline V gene encodes CDR1 SEHNR and CDR2 FQNEAQ (reference sequence). This clone was seen only once.

This chain joins TRBV7-9 and TRBJ2-1; D unclear. The receptor's source is a person aged 18 to 65 who received the Ad26.COV2.S COVID-19 vaccine or a placebo. This specimen consisted of peripheral blood, obtained in a trial of Ad26.COV2.S vaccine versus placebo. CDR3 nucleotides: TGTGCCAGCAGCTTTTTTAGTGGCATAGCAAATGAGCAGTTCTTC. It translates to CASSFFSGIANEQFF.